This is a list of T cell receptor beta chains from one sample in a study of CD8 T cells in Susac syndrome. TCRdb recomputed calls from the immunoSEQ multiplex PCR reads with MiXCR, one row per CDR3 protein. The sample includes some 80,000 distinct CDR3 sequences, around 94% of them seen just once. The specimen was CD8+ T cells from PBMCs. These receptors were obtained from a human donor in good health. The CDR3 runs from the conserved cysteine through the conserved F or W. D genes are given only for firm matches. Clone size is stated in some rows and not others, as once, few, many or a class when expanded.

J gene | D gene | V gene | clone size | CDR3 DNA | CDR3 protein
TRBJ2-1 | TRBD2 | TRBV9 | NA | TGTGCCAGCAGCGCGCTCCTAGCGGGATCGTCCGGCAATGAGCAGTTCTTC | CASSALLAGSSGNEQFF
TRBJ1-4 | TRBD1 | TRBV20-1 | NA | TGCAGTGCTAGAGTGGACAGGCCGGGTGAAAAACTGTTTTTT | CSARVDRPGEKLFF
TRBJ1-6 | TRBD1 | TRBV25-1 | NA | TGTGCCAGCAGTGAATATGGGCAGAAGAACAGGGGCGGCAATTCACCCCTCCACTTT | CASSEYGQKNRGGNSPLHF
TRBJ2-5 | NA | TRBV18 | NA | TGTGCCAGCTCACCGGGGTCAGGTTACCAAGAGACCCAGTACTTC | CASSPGSGYQETQYF
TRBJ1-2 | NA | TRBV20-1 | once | TGCAGTGCTAGGTTGCAGGTCGAATATGGCTACACCTTC | CSARLQVEYGYTF
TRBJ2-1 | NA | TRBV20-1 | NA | TGCAGTGCTAGAGCCACACAAAGGGCTAGCGGACAGGATGAGCAGTTCTTC | CSARATQRASGQDEQFF
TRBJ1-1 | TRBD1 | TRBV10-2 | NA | TGCGCCAGCAGTGGGACAGGGCGTACTGAAGCTTTCTTT | CASSGTGRTEAFF
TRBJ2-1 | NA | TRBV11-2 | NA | TGTGCCAGCAGCTTACAGGGGAAGGAGCAGTTCTTC | CASSLQGKEQFF
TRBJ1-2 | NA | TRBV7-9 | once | TGTGCCAGCAGCTTAAATGAACAAGTTCCTAACTATGGCTACACCTTC | CASSLNEQVPNYGYTF
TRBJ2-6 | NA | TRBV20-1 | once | TGCAGTGCTATTCCGAGGAGAGCTGGGGCCAACGTCCTGACTTTC | CSAIPRRAGANVLTF
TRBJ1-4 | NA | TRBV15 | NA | TGTGCCACCAGCAGAGCTAATGAAAAACTGTTTTTT | CATSRANEKLFF
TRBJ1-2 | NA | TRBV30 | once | TGTGCCGGAGGAAGCAGCGGAGGCTACACCTTC | CAGGSSGGYTF
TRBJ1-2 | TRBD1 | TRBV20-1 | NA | TGCAGTGCCCAAGGACAGGGGTCTAACTATGGCTACACCTTC | CSAQGQGSNYGYTF
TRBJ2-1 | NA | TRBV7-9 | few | TGTGCCAGCATCGCCTCCTACAATGAGCAGTTCTTC | CASIASYNEQFF
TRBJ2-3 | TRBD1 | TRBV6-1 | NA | TGTGCCAGCAGTGAAGGTTTTTGGGTGGGGACAGAAGCTAGCACAGATACGCAGTATTTT | CASSEGFWVGTEASTDTQYF
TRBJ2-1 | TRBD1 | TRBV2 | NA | TGTGCCAGCAGTGTCGGACAGGGGGCGCCTGAGCAGTTCTTC | CASSVGQGAPEQFF
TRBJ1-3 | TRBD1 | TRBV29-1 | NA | TGCAGCGCTATAGACAGGGGGCTTGGAAACACCATATATTTT | CSAIDRGLGNTIYF
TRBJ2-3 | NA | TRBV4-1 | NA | TGCGCCAGCAGCCAAGAAAGAGATACGCAGTATTTT | CASSQERDTQYF
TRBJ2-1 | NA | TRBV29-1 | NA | TGCAGCGTTGAAGGTACTTCAATCGGCACCTACAATGAGCAGTTCTTC | CSVEGTSIGTYNEQFF
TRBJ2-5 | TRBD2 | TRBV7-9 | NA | TGTGCCAGCAGCGGGGGGGAAGAGACCCAGTACTTC | CASSGGEETQYF
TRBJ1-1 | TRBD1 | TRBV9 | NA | TGTGCCAGCAGCGTAGGACAGGGAGTTCTCACTGAAGCTTTCTTT | CASSVGQGVLTEAFF
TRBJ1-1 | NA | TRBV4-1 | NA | TGCGCCAGCAGCCCCGTCGGGACCCAGACTGAAGCTTTCTTT | CASSPVGTQTEAFF
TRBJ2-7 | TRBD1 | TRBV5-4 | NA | TGTGCCAGCAGCCCTCCGGGACAGGGTTACGAGCAGTACTTC | CASSPPGQGYEQYF
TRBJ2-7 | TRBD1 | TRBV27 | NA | TGTGCCAGCAGTCCGGACAGGAGATACGAGCAGTACTTC | CASSPDRRYEQYF
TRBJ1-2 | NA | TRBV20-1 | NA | TGCAGTGCCGCAACAGGGCTCTATGGCTACACCTTC | CSAATGLYGYTF
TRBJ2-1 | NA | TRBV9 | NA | TGTGCCAGCAGCGTAGGCGGTATATATGAGCAGTTCTTC | CASSVGGIYEQFF
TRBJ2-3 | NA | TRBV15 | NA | TGTGCCACGTCGGCAGGGACTTCAGATACGCAGTATTTT | CATSAGTSDTQYF
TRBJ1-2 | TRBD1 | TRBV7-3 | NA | TGTGCCAGCAGCCGGGGACAGGGATCTAACTATGGCTACACCTTC | CASSRGQGSNYGYTF
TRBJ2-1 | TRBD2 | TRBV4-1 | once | TGCGCCAGCAGCCGGCTAGCGGACAATGAGCAGTTCTTC | CASSRLADNEQFF
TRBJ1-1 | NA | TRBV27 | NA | TGTGCCAGCGGATCAGGGGTCGCTGAAGCTTTCTTT | CASGSGVAEAFF
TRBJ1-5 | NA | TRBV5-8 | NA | TGTGCCAGCAGCTTGGAATTGGGGCCCCAGCATTTT | CASSLELGPQHF
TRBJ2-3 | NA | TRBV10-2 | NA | TGCGCCAGCAGTGGGGGCATAAGCACAGATACGCAGTATTTT | CASSGGISTDTQYF
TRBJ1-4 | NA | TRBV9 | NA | TGTGCCAGCAGCGTAGGTTCGCAGTTGAATGAAAAACTGTTTTTT | CASSVGSQLNEKLFF